This T cell receptor beta chain was sequenced during a study of blood T cell repertoires in COVID-19. This clone was seen a handful of times. Sequencing was performed with immunoSEQ multiplex PCR; in TCRdb, only in-frame clones are kept and a portion is missing. This sample yields about 440,000 clones, of which roughly 90% are seen a single time; roughly 4% belongs to the top ten. The TCR comes from a woman under 40 with acute or convalescent COVID-19. Sequences were obtained from peripheral blood.

The CDR3 DNA follows: TGTGCCAGCAGCTTTACGGGAGCGGTGGGAAATTCACCCCTCCACTTT. This translates into CASSFTGAVGNSPLHF. The chain uses TRBV7-9 and TRBJ1-6; D uncertain. In germline, CDR1 is SEHNR, CDR2 FQNEAQ (reference sequence). Between the trimmed V and J ends, which lost 3 bases and 7 bases, there was a span of 16 bases. The CDR3 runs 16 residues.